Each of the 27 T cell receptor beta chains below was sequenced from the same sample in a study of blood T cell repertoires in COVID-19. Profiling relied on immunoSEQ multiplex PCR, and the TCRdb table lists in-frame clones only, not all of them. The sample holds about 240,000 clones; roughly 76% are singletons and the top ten take 6.5% to 9%. Sequencing used peripheral blood. Receptors originate from a woman older than 75 with COVID-19, enrolled during active disease.

The J gene is TRBJ1-1, the V gene TRBV6-1, with 7 bases matching TRBD1. CDR3 length equals 15 residues. The germline V gene has CDR1 MNHNS and CDR2 SASEGT. J was trimmed by 1 base and V by 3 bases; bases with no gene match: 5. The chain's CDR3 is CASSDQGQPNTEAFF. The CDR3 DNA is TGTGCCAGCAGTGACCAGGGACAGCCGAACACTGAAGCTTTCTTT.

This clone was observed a single time. The rearrangement links TRBV18 to TRBJ2-1; 8 bases align to TRBD2. The germline gives CDR1 KGHSH, CDR2 LQKENI. The CDR3 is made up of 15 amino acids. The trim removed 0 bases at V and 3 bases at J, leaving 1 base unmatched. The CDR3 DNA reads as TGTGCCAGCTCACCACCTAGCGGGGACTACAATGAGCAGTTCTTC. This codes for CASSPPSGDYNEQFF.

V and J are TRBV19 and TRBJ2-7; the D gene is possibly TRBD1 (5 bases). From germline, CDR1 is LNHDA and CDR2 SQIVND (reference sequence). The CDR3 totals 16 residues. V was cut by 5 bases and J by 0 bases, with 17 bases left in between. The CDR3 protein is CASSPRQRTTSYEQYF. The CDR3 DNA reads as TGTGCCAGTAGTCCCCGACAGAGGACAACCTCCTACGAGCAGTACTTC.

This clone came up a few times. This sample includes further DNA sequences coding for the same CDR3. The chain is built from TRBV5-1 and TRBJ1-2, with TRBD1 as a possible D gene (6 bases). Trimming removed 4 bases from V and 1 base from J, with 8 bases in between. The CDR3 is 13 amino acids. CDR1 and CDR2 (germline): SGHRS, YFSETQ. CDR3 nucleotide sequence: TGCGCCAGCAGCGCACAGGGTAACTATGGCTACACCTTC. The encoded protein is CASSAQGNYGYTF.

V and J are TRBV7-2 and TRBJ2-5, with D tentatively TRBD2 (6 bases). Trimming removed 6 bases at V and 4 bases at J, with 12 bases between. The CDR3 covers 13 residues. CDR1 is SGHTA and CDR2 is FQGNSA in the germline V gene. The CDR3 nucleotides are TGTGCCAGCAGTCGGGGGTTCGGAGAGACCCAGTACTTC. It codes for CASSRGFGETQYF.

The chain couples TRBV13 to TRBJ2-7, with D perhaps TRBD2 (6 bases). Germline V gene lookup returns CDR1 PRHDT and CDR2 FYEKMQ (reference sequence). The V end was cut by 2 bases, the J end by 5 bases, with 25 bases between. This CDR3 is 18 amino acids long. The chain's CDR3 is CASSLLAGRIEFGNEQYF. For the CDR3, the DNA is TGTGCCAGCAGCTTACTTGCAGGGAGGATTGAGTTCGGAAACGAGCAGTACTTC.

V and J are TRBV3-1 (or the pseudogene TRBV3-2) and TRBJ2-7, with 7 bases that match TRBD1. CDR1 LGHDT and CDR2 YNNKEL come from the germline V gene (reference sequence). With V trimmed by 2 bases and J by 0 bases, 4 bases remained unmatched. This CDR3 comprises 15 residues. The CDR3 loop reads CASSQRTGVSYEQYF. The CDR3 DNA reads TGTGCCAGCAGCCAACGGACAGGAGTCTCCTACGAGCAGTACTTC.

The chain is built from TRBV9 and TRBJ2-1, with 8 nucleotides matching TRBD2. Trimming removed 1 base from V and 3 bases from J; junction bases left unmatched: 0. Germline values: CDR1 SGDLS, CDR2 YYNGEE. The CDR3 totals 14 residues. CDR3 DNA sequence: TGTGCCAGCAGCGTAACTAGCGGCTACAATGAGCAGTTCTTC. Translated: CASSVTSGYNEQFF. The full variable domain, in which reference TRBV9 and TRBJ2-1 provide the parts outside the CDR3, is DSGVTQTPKHLITATGQRVTLRCSPRSGDLSVYWYQQSLDQGLQFLIQYYNGEERAKGNILERFSAQQFPDLHSELNLSSLELGDSALYFCASSVTSGYNEQFFGPGTRLTVL.

This chain connects TRBV20-1 to TRBJ2-3; 11 bases match TRBD2. This CDR3 region has 15 residues. V lost 3 bases and J lost 5; bases outside the gene matches: 7. Germline CDR1 DFQATT, CDR2 SNEGSKA (reference sequence). CDR3 DNA: TGCAGTGCTAGTCCTACTAGCGGGGGAGGAGATACGCAGTATTTT. It translates to CSASPTSGGGDTQYF.

CDR3 amino acids: CSTGGGDEAFF. The CDR3 DNA is TGCAGTACGGGCGGGGGTGATGAAGCTTTCTTT. The rearrangement links TRBV20-1 to TRBJ1-1, with D perhaps TRBD1 (5 bases). Germline-derived CDR1 and CDR2 are DFQATT and SNEGSKA (reference sequence). The CDR3 loop spans 11 amino acids. V was clipped by 8 bases and J by 7 bases, with 14 bases between them.

CDR3 loop: CASSPGGTGEIEQYF. The CDR3 DNA reads as TGTGCCAGCTCACCAGGAGGGACGGGGGAGATCGAGCAGTACTTC. The chain has TRBV18 and TRBJ2-7, with D maybe TRBD2 (6 bases). The CDR3 is 15 amino acids. V lost 2 bases, J lost 6 bases, and 17 bases lay in between. Germline-derived CDR1 and CDR2 are KGHSH and LQKENI.

CDR3 in amino acids: CATSEHGVETQYF. The DNA of the CDR3 is TGTGCCACCAGTGAGCACGGGGTGGAGACCCAGTACTTC. The V and J genes are TRBV24-1 and TRBJ2-5; D may be TRBD2 (5 bases). The CDR3 length is 13 residues. Trimming removed 4 bases from V and 5 bases from J, with 10 bases in between. Germline CDR1 is KGHDR and CDR2 is SFDVKD.

The gene calls are TRBV2 and TRBJ1-5; 7 bases agree with TRBD1. Per the germline V gene, CDR1 is SNHLY and CDR2 is FYNNEI. J lost 4 bases, V lost 10 bases, and 7 bases had no gene match. There are 13 residues in the CDR3. The chain's CDR3 is CATQGFKNQPQHF. CDR3 sequence (DNA): TGTGCCACACAGGGGTTTAAGAATCAGCCCCAGCATTTT.

The chain has TRBV7-8 and TRBJ1-1; D is possibly TRBD1 (6 bases). The V end was cut by 8 bases, the J end by 2 bases, with 12 bases between. Germline-derived CDR1 and CDR2 are SGHVS and FQNEAQ. The CDR3 length is 13 residues. The CDR3 nucleotides are TGTGCCAGCCGAGGGACACAAAACACTGAAGCTTTCTTT. This encodes CASRGTQNTEAFF.

The chain recombines TRBV27 with TRBJ2-5; D ambiguous. Germline CDR1 MNHEY, CDR2 SMNVEV (reference sequence). The CDR3 has 13 residues. V lost 5 bases and J lost 5, with 12 bases in between. The CDR3 nucleotides read TGTGCCAGCAGTCGGGTCGCTTCGGAGACCCAGTACTTC. Its protein is CASSRVASETQYF.

The chain carries TRBV5-6 and TRBJ1-3; TRBD1 aligns across 8 bases. V lost 2 bases and J lost 5; bases outside the gene matches: 6. CDR1 SGHDT and CDR2 YYEEEE come from the germline V gene. The length of the CDR3 is 15 residues. The CDR3 protein is CASSLRQGLRNTIYF. Written as DNA, the CDR3 is TGTGCCAGCAGCTTAAGACAGGGGTTACGAAACACCATATATTTT.

This rearrangement joins TRBV3-1 (or the pseudogene TRBV3-2) to TRBJ2-1; D is ambiguous. Trimming took 6 bases from V and 10 from J, leaving 10 bases between them. Per the germline V gene, CDR1 is LGHDT and CDR2 is YNNKEL (reference sequence). There are 11 residues in the CDR3. CDR3 residues: CASRHTQEQFF. As DNA, the CDR3 is TGTGCCAGCAGACATACCCAAGAGCAGTTCTTC.

The chain is built from TRBV18 and TRBJ2-3; 9 nucleotides agree with TRBD2. The CDR3 contains 16 residues. V shed 2 bases, J shed 2 bases, and the junction held 5 bases outside the gene matches. Per germline, CDR1 KGHSH and CDR2 LQKENI. CDR3 sequence reads: CASSPSGGQSTDTQYF. CDR3 DNA: TGTGCCAGCTCACCAAGCGGGGGGCAGTCCACAGATACGCAGTATTTT.

As regards this clone: This sample also contains other DNA sequences that code for the same CDR3. The chain couples TRBV5-1 to TRBJ1-2; possibly TRBD1 for D (5 bases). Germline V CDR1 and CDR2: SGHRS, YFSETQ. V lost 1 base to trimming and J lost 4 bases, with 8 bases between them. This CDR3 has 13 residues. CDR3 DNA: TGCGCCAGCAGCTTGACTACAGGCTATGGCTACACCTTC. It is translated as CASSLTTGYGYTF.

The CDR3 reads CASSLSGTAYYNEQFF. The CDR3 DNA reads as TGTGCCAGCAGCCTATCCGGGACAGCCTACTACAATGAGCAGTTCTTC. The chain carries TRBV9 and TRBJ2-1; 7 nucleotides align to TRBD1. V lost 4 bases, J lost 3 bases, and 10 bases stayed unmatched. Germline V gene data show CDR1 as SGDLS and CDR2 as YYNGEE. The CDR3 is 16 amino acids.

The chain uses TRBV5-4 and TRBJ1-2; 8 positions agree with TRBD1. Looked up from germline, CDR1 is SGHNT and CDR2 is YYREEE (reference sequence). The trim removed 4 bases at V and 5 bases at J, leaving 10 bases unmatched. CDR3 length: 15 amino acids. CDR3 nucleotides: TGTGCCAGCAGCCCTAGACAGGGGCAAGGTTATGGCTACACCTTC. This sequence encodes CASSPRQGQGYGYTF.

V gene TRBV3-1 (or the pseudogene TRBV3-2) combines with J gene TRBJ1-1; D call uncertain. There are 12 residues in the CDR3. Trimming cost V 4 bases and J 11 bases, with 14 bases left between them. Per germline, CDR1 LGHDT and CDR2 YNNKEL (reference sequence). CDR3 region: CASSPEGRRAFF. The CDR3 DNA is TGTGCCAGCAGCCCAGAGGGCAGGAGGGCTTTCTTT.

This clone is a singleton in its sample. The rearrangement joins TRBV10-1 to TRBJ1-4; TRBD1 aligns across 10 bases. With 2 bases clipped from V and 5 bases from J, the junction kept 11 bases outside the gene matches. Germline values: CDR1 WNHNN, CDR2 SYGVQD (reference sequence). The CDR3 spans 18 residues. The CDR3 coding sequence is TGCGCCAGCAGTGAGAGGAGGGACAGGGGCCCCTGCAATGAAAAACTGTTTTTT. Translated: CASSERRDRGPCNEKLFF.

The rearrangement links TRBV3-1 (or the pseudogene TRBV3-2) to TRBJ1-1; 7 bases match TRBD1. The CDR3 is made up of 13 amino acids. With V trimmed by 6 bases and J by 3 bases, 4 bases remained unmatched. Germline V CDR1 and CDR2: LGHDT, YNNKEL (reference sequence). The CDR3 bases are TGTGCCAGCAGTATGGACAGGCACACTGAAGCTTTCTTT. It specifies CASSMDRHTEAFF.

A word on this clone: The junction differs from germline at one of its ends, possibly a read error. This chain joins TRBV6-6 and TRBJ1-1, with unresolved D. Germline values: CDR1 MNHNY, CDR2 SVGAGI (reference sequence). This CDR3 region has 13 residues. The CDR3, as DNA: TGTGCCAGCAGTTACTCGACGGGGTTAGGGCAGCTTTTT. Protein product: CASSYSTGLGQLF.

The chain carries TRBV5-1 and TRBJ1-1; 9 positions agree with TRBD1. J lost 4 bases, V lost 3 bases, and 10 bases had no gene match. This CDR3 comprises 16 residues. Germline lookup yields CDR1 SGHRS and CDR2 YFSETQ. The CDR3 loop reads CASSYYGTGSSTEAFF. The CDR3 DNA reads TGCGCCAGCAGCTATTACGGGACAGGGTCGAGCACTGAAGCTTTCTTT.

The V and J genes are TRBV6-2 or TRBV6-3 and TRBJ2-1, with 9 bases matching TRBD1. CDR1 and CDR2 from the germline V gene are MNHEY and SVGEGT. The CDR3 length is 15 residues. Trimming took 5 bases from V and 2 from J; bases not matched to a gene: 4. The CDR3: CASSPRQGAYNEQFF. The CDR3 DNA sequence: TGTGCCAGCAGTCCACGACAGGGGGCCTACAATGAGCAGTTCTTC.